This TCR beta chain was captured in a study of siplizumab effects on memory and regulatory T cells. Trimming at V came to 3 bases and at J to 4 bases, leaving 14 bases not matched to a gene. Per germline, CDR1 SGDLS and CDR2 YYNGEE. The CDR3 runs 18 residues. Measured with immunoSEQ multiplex PCR; TCRdb has only the in-frame clones, and not every one. The sample contains 70,000 or so clones, roughly nine tenths of which appear only once. The sample was CD8+ T cells sorted from blood. The chain uses TRBV9 and TRBJ2-1; 9 nucleotides match TRBD2. This receptor was obtained from a human donor in good health. The CDR3 is CASSALGLAGPYYNEQFF. Written as DNA, the CDR3 is TGTGCCAGCAGCGCCCTCGGGCTAGCGGGGCCCTATTACAATGAGCAGTTCTTC.